This TCR beta chain was recovered during a study of T cells after yellow fever vaccination. CDR1 is DFQATT and CDR2 is SNEGSKA in the germline V gene (reference sequence). CDR3 length equals 12 residues. Trimming pared 3 bases from V and 4 bases from J, leaving 9 bases between. TCRdb recomputed calls from the 5' RACE reads with MiXCR, one row per CDR3 protein. The sample lists approximately 140,000 distinct CDR3 sequences, around 7.7% seen once, with around 0.73% in the top ten. Study outcomes and limitations: Reappearance after the booster was observed for most primary-vaccination clones (roughly 97% CD4, roughly 90% CD8).

In this sample, this clonotype turned up many times. The target antigen is unknown. The receptor comes from a man aged 30-40 years who received the YFV17D yellow fever vaccine. V usage is TRBV20-1 and J usage is TRBJ1-2; D is ambiguous. Sample: CD4+ T cells sorted from PBMCs, taken 5 days after the yellow fever booster vaccination. The CDR3 coding sequence is TGCAGTGCTAGGGTGTCAACCTATGGCTACACCTTC. This gives the protein CSARVSTYGYTF.